A single sample is the source of the 8 T cell receptor beta chains below, sequenced in a study of T-cell reconstitution after alpha-beta-depleted transplantation in children. Preparation of the TCRbeta library involved a method that used unique molecular identifiers. TCRdb independently ran MiXCR on the PCR reads; one entry per CDR3 protein. This table holds approximately 650,000 distinct CDR3 sequences, 10% to 15% found once. The source material was PBMCs, sampled before TCRalphabeta/CD19-depleted stem cell transplant. Every receptor here comes from a girl aged 2 to 9 with congenital amegakaryocytic thrombocytopenia, due to receive a stem cell transplant.

The V gene is TRBV19, the J gene TRBJ2-1, with 7 bases that match TRBD2. Germline-derived CDR1 and CDR2 are LNHDA and SQIVND (reference sequence). This CDR3 comprises 14 residues. V lost 4 bases, J lost 5 bases, and 5 bases stayed unmatched. The CDR3 sequence: CASSRREANNEQFF. DNA for the CDR3: TGTGCCAGTAGTAGACGGGAGGCCAACAATGAGCAGTTCTTC.

This clonotype was seen many times. This chain uses TRBV7-8 with TRBJ2-5, with D unresolved. Between the trimmed V and J ends, which lost 6 bases and 0 bases, there was a span of 14 bases. The CDR3 covers 15 residues. In germline, CDR1 is SGHVS, CDR2 FQNEAQ. CDR3 sequence (DNA): TGTGCCAGCAGTTTATTTAATAGGGACCAAGAGACCCAGTACTTC. Translation gives CASSLFNRDQETQYF.

This clonotype showed up many times. This chain joins TRBV9 and TRBJ2-1; D remains unclear. This CDR3 has 14 residues. Germline CDR1 reads SGDLS; CDR2 reads YYNGEE. V gave up 0 bases and J gave up 5 bases, with 9 bases separating them. The CDR3 nucleotides are TGTGCCAGCAGCGTAGGATCCCTAGACAATGAGCAGTTCTTC. It specifies CASSVGSLDNEQFF.

There are many counts of this clonotype. The rearrangement joins TRBV6-1 to TRBJ2-1; maybe TRBD2 (5 bases). The CDR3 loop spans 16 amino acids. Trimming left V 5 bases short and J 2 bases short, with 16 bases between. Germline assignment: CDR1 MNHNS and CDR2 SASEGT. In DNA, the CDR3 is TGTGCCAGCAGTCCAGGACTGACCCCGACCTACAATGAGCAGTTCTTC. This translates into CASSPGLTPTYNEQFF.

This clonotype has only a few counts. For the CDR3, the DNA is TGTGCCAGCAGCCCTCAGGGACTAGCGGGGTTCTACAATGAGCAGTTCTTC. Amino acids: CASSPQGLAGFYNEQFF. V usage is TRBV7-3 and J usage is TRBJ2-1, with 13 positions matching TRBD2. The CDR3 totals 17 residues. Germline-derived CDR1 and CDR2 are SGHTA and FQGTGA. Unmatched junction bases numbered 7, after V lost 5 bases and J lost 3 bases.

V gene TRBV7-9 combines with J gene TRBJ2-1, with unresolved D. CDR1 SEHNR and CDR2 FQNEAQ come from the germline V gene (reference sequence). CDR3 length: 12 amino acids. Trimming took off 7 bases at V and 4 bases at J, with 8 bases between the two ends. The CDR3 sequence is CASTDIYNEQFF. CDR3 DNA sequence: TGTGCCAGCACCGACATTTACAATGAGCAGTTCTTC.

This clonotype was found a few times. CDR3 sequence: CASSLEERTTEAFF. The CDR3 region has the DNA TGCGCCAGCAGCTTGGAGGAGCGGACTACTGAAGCTTTCTTT. This sequence joins TRBV5-1 and TRBJ1-1; the D is unclear. Trimming took off 0 bases at V and 5 bases at J, with 11 bases between the two ends. CDR3 length equals 14 residues. The germline V gene has CDR1 SGHRS and CDR2 YFSETQ.

This clonotype was seen ten or more times. The rearrangement uses TRBV20-1 and TRBJ2-1; 7 bases are a match to TRBD1. Germline CDR1 DFQATT, CDR2 SNEGSKA (reference sequence). With V trimmed by 5 bases and J by 4 bases, 8 bases remained unmatched. The CDR3 is 14 residues long. CDR3 loop: CSAPRDSIYNEQFF. CDR3 DNA: TGCAGTGCTCCCCGGGACAGTATTTACAATGAGCAGTTCTTC.